This T cell receptor (beta chain) was retrieved from a study of neurological immune-mediated disorders. Germline values: CDR1 SGHVS, CDR2 FQNEAQ. The CDR3 has 13 residues. The V end was cut by 3 bases, the J end by 2 bases, with 8 bases between. About this clonotype: No antigen is known for it.

The time point denotes: longitudinal time-point 3. General study results and limits: None of the CDR3 amino acid sequences of expanded clones were shared across subjects, and this suggested private repertoires in all groups.

One entry per CDR3 protein results from TCRdb running MiXCR on the 5' RACE reads. In the table there are around 100,000 distinct CDR3 sequences, more than 10% of which are singletons. The V gene is TRBV7-8, the J gene TRBJ2-7, with a possible D match to TRBD1 (5 bases). The receptor was derived from a female donor with HTLV-1-associated myelopathy (HAM/TSP). Sequencing input: PBMCs. The CDR3 region is CASSFGRAYEQYF. Written as DNA, the CDR3 is TGTGCCAGCAGCTTTGGCAGGGCCTACGAGCAGTACTTC. Full variable domain (rest looked up from reference TRBV7-8 and TRBJ2-7): GAGVSQSPRYKVAKRGQDVALRCDPISGHVSLFWYQQALGQGPEFLTYFQNEAQLDKSGLPSDRFFAERPEGSVSTLKIQRTQQEDSAVYLCASSFGRAYEQYFGPGTRLTVT.